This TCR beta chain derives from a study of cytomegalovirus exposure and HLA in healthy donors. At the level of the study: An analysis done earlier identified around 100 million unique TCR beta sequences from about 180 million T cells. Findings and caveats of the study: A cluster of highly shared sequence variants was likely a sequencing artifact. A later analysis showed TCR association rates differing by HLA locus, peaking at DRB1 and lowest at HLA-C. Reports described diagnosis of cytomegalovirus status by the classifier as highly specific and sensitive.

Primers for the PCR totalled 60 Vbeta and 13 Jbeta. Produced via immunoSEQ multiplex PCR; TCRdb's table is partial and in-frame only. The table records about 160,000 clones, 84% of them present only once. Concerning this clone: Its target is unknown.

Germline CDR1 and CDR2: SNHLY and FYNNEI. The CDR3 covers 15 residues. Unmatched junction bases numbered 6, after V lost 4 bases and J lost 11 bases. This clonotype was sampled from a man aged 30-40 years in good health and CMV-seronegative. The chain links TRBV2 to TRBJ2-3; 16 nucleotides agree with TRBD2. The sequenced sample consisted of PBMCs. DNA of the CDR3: TGTGCCAGCAGTGTTCAGGGACTAGCGGGAGGGCAGCAGTATTTT. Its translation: CASSVQGLAGGQQYF. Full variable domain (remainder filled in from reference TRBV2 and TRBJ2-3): EPEVTQTPSHQVTQMGQEVILRCVPISNHLYFYWYRQILGQKVEFLVSFYNNEISEKSEIFDDQFSVERPDGSNFTLKIRSTKLEDSAMYFCASSVQGLAGGQQYFGPGTRLTVL.